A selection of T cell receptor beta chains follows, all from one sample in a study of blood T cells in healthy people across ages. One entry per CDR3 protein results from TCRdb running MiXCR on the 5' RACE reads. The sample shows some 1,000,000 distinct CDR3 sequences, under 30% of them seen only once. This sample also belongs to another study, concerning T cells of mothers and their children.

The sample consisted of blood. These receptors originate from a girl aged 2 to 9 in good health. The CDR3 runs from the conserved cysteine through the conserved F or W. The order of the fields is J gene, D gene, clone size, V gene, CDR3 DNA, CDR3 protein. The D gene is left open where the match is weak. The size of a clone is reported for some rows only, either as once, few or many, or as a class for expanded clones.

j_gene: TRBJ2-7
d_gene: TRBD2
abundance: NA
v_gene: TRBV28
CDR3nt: TGTGCCAGCACCCTTTCCGGGACTAGAGTGATGCAGTACTTC
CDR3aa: CASTLSGTRVMQYF

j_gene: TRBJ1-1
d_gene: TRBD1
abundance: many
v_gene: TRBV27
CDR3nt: TGTGCCAGCAGCCCCGGGACAGCGAACACTGAAGCTTTCTTT
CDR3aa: CASSPGTANTEAFF

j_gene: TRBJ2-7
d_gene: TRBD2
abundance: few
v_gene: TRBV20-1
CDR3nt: TGCAGTGCCCATGGGACTAGCCGCACGCTTCTCCACGAGCAGTACTTC
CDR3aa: CSAHGTSRTLLHEQYF

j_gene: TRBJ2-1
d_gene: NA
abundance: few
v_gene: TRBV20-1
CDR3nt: TGCAGTGCTAGAGAGGTCGGGGACCCGTCCTACAATGAGCAGTTCTTC
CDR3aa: CSAREVGDPSYNEQFF

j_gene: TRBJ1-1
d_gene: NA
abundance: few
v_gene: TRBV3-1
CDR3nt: TGTGCCAGCAGCCTATTAGCGGGCGGTGGGGGCATCACTGAAGCTTTCTTT
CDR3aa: CASSLLAGGGGITEAFF

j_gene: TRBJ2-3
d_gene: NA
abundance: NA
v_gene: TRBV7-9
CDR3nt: TGTGCCAGCAGCGTCCTGGGGGGAAGCACAGATACGCAGTATTTT
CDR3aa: CASSVLGGSTDTQYF

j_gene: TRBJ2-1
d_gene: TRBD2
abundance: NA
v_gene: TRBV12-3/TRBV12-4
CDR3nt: TGTGCCAGCAGCTTAAAACGGGACTATTCGGTTGAGCAGTTCTTC
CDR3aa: CASSLKRDYSVEQFF

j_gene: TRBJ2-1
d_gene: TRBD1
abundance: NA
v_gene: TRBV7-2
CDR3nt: TGTGCCAGCAGCCTCTCAGGGGGCATCTCCTACAATGAGCAGTTCTTC
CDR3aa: CASSLSGGISYNEQFF

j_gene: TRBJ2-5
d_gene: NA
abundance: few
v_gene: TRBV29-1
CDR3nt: TGCAGCGTTTCCGGGCTGGGGGAGACCCAGTACTTC
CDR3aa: CSVSGLGETQYF

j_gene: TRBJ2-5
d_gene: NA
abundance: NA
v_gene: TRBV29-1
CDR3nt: TGCAGCGTTCGGACTCAAGTAGGGTATCCCTTTGAGCAGTACTTC
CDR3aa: CSVRTQVGYPFEQYF

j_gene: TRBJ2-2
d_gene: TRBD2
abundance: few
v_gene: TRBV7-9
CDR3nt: TGTGCCAGCAGCTCATCACCGGGACTAGAGTACACCGGGGAGCTGTTTTTT
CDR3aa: CASSSSPGLEYTGELFF

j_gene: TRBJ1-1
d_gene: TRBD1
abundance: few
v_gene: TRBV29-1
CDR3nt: TGCAGCGTGAGCAAGGGGGCGGGTTACATGAACACTGAAGCTTTCTTT
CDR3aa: CSVSKGAGYMNTEAFF

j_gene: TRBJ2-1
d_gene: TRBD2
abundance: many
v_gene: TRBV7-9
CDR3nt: TGTGCCAGCAGCATTCTAGCGGCCCCCTCCTACAATGAGCAGTTCTTC
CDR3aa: CASSILAAPSYNEQFF

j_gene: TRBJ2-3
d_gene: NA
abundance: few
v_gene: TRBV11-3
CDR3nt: TGTGCCAGCAAATTTGAGGGAGATACGCAGTATTTT
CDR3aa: CASKFEGDTQYF

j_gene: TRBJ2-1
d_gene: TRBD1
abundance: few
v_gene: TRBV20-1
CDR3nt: TGCAGTGCTAGAGGCCGGGACCGGGACAGCCCGGATTCTGAGCAGTTCTTC
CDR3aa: CSARGRDRDSPDSEQFF

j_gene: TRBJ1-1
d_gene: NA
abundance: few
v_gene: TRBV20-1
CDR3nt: TGCAGTGCTAGCTATGGGAGACTGCGGACTGAAGCTTTCTTT
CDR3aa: CSASYGRLRTEAFF

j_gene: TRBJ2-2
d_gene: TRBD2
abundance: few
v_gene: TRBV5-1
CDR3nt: TGCGCCAGCAGCCCTAAGAAGACTAGCAGCGGCACCGGGGAGCTGTTTTTT
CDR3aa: CASSPKKTSSGTGELFF

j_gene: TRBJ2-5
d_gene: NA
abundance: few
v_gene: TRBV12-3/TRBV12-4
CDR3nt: TGTGCCAGCAGTTTTTGGGGGGTTTTAACCCAAGAGACCCAGTACTTC
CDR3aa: CASSFWGVLTQETQYF

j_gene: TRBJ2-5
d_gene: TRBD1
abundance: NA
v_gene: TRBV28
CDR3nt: TGTGCCAGTACGGGACAGCCAAAGACGGGGACCCAGTACTTC
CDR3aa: CASTGQPKTGTQYF

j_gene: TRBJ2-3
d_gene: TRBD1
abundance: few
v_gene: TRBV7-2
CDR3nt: TGTGCCAGCAGCTTTTCAGGGGGCCCAGATACGCAGTATTTT
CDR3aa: CASSFSGGPDTQYF

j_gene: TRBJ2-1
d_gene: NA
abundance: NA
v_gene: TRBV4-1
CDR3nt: TGCGCCAGCAGCCAAGTGCACGGGGAGCAGTTCTTC
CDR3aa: CASSQVHGEQFF

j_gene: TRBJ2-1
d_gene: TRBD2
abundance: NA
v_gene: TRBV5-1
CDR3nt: TGCGCCAGCAGCGATACTAGCGGGGGGGATAACAATGAGCAGTTCTTC
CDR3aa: CASSDTSGGDNNEQFF

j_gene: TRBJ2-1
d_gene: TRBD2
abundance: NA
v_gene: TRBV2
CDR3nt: TGTGCCAGCAGCGGTACTAGCGGGAGAAGCTCCTACAATGAGCAGTTCTTC
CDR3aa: CASSGTSGRSSYNEQFF

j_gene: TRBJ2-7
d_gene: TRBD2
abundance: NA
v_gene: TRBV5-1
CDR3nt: TGCGCCAGCAGCGGGGAGGGTACCGAGCAGTACTTC
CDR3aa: CASSGEGTEQYF

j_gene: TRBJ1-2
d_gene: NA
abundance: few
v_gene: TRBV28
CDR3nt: TGTGCCATCCCGTACAAGGATCGCTATGGCTACACCTTC
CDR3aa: CAIPYKDRYGYTF

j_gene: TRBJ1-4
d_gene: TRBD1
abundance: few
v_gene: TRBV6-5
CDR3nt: TGTGCCAGCAGGGGACAGGGGCTAGAAAAACTGTTTTTT
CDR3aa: CASRGQGLEKLFF